The 29 T cell receptor beta chains below were found in one sample sequenced in a study of blood T cells in healthy people across ages. Using a J-beta primer mix together with a sample-barcoded 5' primer, a second PCR was run for 7 to 11 cycles. Each CDR3 protein gets one entry after TCRdb re-called the 5' RACE reads with MiXCR. The table shows hundreds of thousands of distinct CDR3 sequences, with approximately 60% occurring only once. Material: blood. These receptors all stem from a man aged 35-49 years in good health.

The chain uses TRBV20-1 and TRBJ2-5; D unresolved. This CDR3 is 14 amino acids long. The V gene lost 1 base and the J gene lost 5 bases, with 14 bases spanning the gap. Germline assignment: CDR1 DFQATT and CDR2 SNEGSKA (reference sequence). For the CDR3, the DNA is TGCAGTGCTAGAGGGGGATCTTTTCTGGAGACCCAGTACTTC. Translated: CSARGGSFLETQYF.

This clonotype came up once. V and J are TRBV5-1 and TRBJ1-2; TRBD1 matches 12 bases. The CDR3 covers 15 residues. Germline lookup yields CDR1 SGHRS and CDR2 YFSETQ. Germline trimming cut 0 bases from V and 11 bases from J; bases unmatched to any gene: 8. CDR3 in amino acids: CASSLELGTGGAYTF. The CDR3 DNA follows: TGCGCCAGCAGCTTGGAATTAGGGACAGGGGGCGCTTACACCTTC.

Here the CDR3 DNA reads TGTGCCAGCAGTCCCGGGTTGGGGAAGGTCCACGAGCAGTACTTC. This codes for CASSPGLGKVHEQYF. The rearrangement uses TRBV7-6 and TRBJ2-7; D gene uncertain. This CDR3 spans 15 amino acids. The germline V gene has CDR1 SGHVS and CDR2 FNYEAQ. V lost 6 bases, J lost 5 bases, and 20 bases lay in between.

Written as DNA, the CDR3 is TGTGCCAGCAGTCCGGGACTAGGAAACATTCAGTACTTC. Translated: CASSPGLGNIQYF. This chain joins TRBV28 and TRBJ2-4, with 8 positions matching TRBD2. The CDR3 consists of 13 residues. Germline trimming cut 5 bases from V and 6 bases from J; bases unmatched to any gene: 3. Germline V lookup: CDR1 MDHEN, CDR2 SYDVKM.

The chain employs TRBV15 and TRBJ2-1; 7 nucleotides agree with TRBD2. The V gene end was trimmed by 0 bases and the J gene end by 8 bases; junction bases not matched to a gene: 13. The V gene's germline CDR1 is LNHNV and CDR2 YYDKDF (reference sequence). CDR3 length: 17 residues. Written as DNA, the CDR3 is TGTGCCACCAGCAGAGACGAAGTTGGCGGGGGAGGAGATGAGCAGTTCTTC. Protein sequence: CATSRDEVGGGGDEQFF.

V and J are TRBV7-3 and TRBJ2-5; D not certain. V was clipped by 2 bases and J by 4 bases, with 8 bases between them. The CDR3 is made up of 13 amino acids. CDR1 and CDR2 from the germline V gene are SGHTA and FQGTGA. This CDR3 reads CASSLAESETQYF. The CDR3, as DNA: TGTGCCAGCAGCTTAGCCGAATCAGAGACCCAGTACTTC.

This clonotype turned up a few times. The chain joins TRBV28 to TRBJ2-5, with TRBD2 matching over 15 bases. Per germline, CDR1 MDHEN and CDR2 SYDVKM. This CDR3 region has 19 residues. After removal of 3 bases from V and 2 bases from J, the junction contained 10 bases not matched to a gene. CDR3: CASSFSQGLAGGMQETQYF. CDR3 DNA: TGTGCCAGCAGTTTCTCACAGGGACTAGCGGGGGGAATGCAAGAGACCCAGTACTTC.

This chain connects TRBV10-3 to TRBJ1-2; no clear D gene. This CDR3 has 12 amino acids. Trimming left V 11 bases short and J 5 bases short, with 15 bases between. CDR1 ENHRY and CDR2 SYGVKD come from the germline V gene. The CDR3 spells CAARFDQYGYTF. The CDR3 DNA sequence: TGTGCCGCACGATTTGACCAATATGGCTACACCTTC.

The rearrangement links TRBV12-3 or TRBV12-4 to TRBJ2-3, with D possibly matching TRBD2 (6 bases). The V gene lost 5 bases and the J gene lost 2 bases, with 11 bases spanning the gap. The CDR3 has 14 amino acids. The CDR3 DNA sequence: TGTGCCAGCAGTCTCGGAGGGTACACAGATACGCAGTATTTT. It encodes CASSLGGYTDTQYF.

The V gene is TRBV5-1, the J gene TRBJ2-1; no definite D call. CDR3 length: 13 amino acids. Germline loops: CDR1 SGHRS, CDR2 YFSETQ. Trimming pared 3 bases from V and 7 bases from J, leaving 11 bases between. The CDR3 DNA is TGCGCCAGCAGCTCGGGCCCCACGAATGAGCAGTTCTTC. The encoded protein is CASSSGPTNEQFF.

Notes on this clonotype: This may arise from a read error, as a much more abundant clone is one base away. The V call is TRBV6-2 or TRBV6-3, the J call TRBJ2-7; D unresolved. Trimming left V 3 bases short and J 2 bases short, with 8 bases between. The germline V gene encodes CDR1 MNHEY and CDR2 SVGEGT. The CDR3 covers 13 residues. The CDR3 DNA follows: TGTGCCAGCAGTTATACCAAAACCTACGAGCAGTACTTC. Amino acids: CASSYTKTYEQYF.

A single count supports this clonotype. The CDR3 here is CAISELDNRGYEQYF. CDR3 sequence (DNA): TGTGCCATCAGTGAGTTAGATAATCGGGGATACGAGCAGTACTTC. V gene TRBV10-3 combines with J gene TRBJ2-5; maybe TRBD2 (5 bases). The J call may not be correct, given that the DNA end is closer to TRBJ2-7. CDR1 ENHRY and CDR2 SYGVKD come from the germline V gene. The CDR3 is 15 residues long.

A few counts support this clonotype. J is TRBJ1-5 and V is TRBV11-2, with TRBD1 as a possible D gene (5 bases). Germline V lookup: CDR1 SGHAT, CDR2 FQNNGV. With 1 base removed from V and 6 bases from J, the gap between germline ends came to 10 bases. The CDR3 totals 14 residues. CDR3 bases: TGTGCCAGCAGCTTAGGGGCAGGGCCTCAGCCCCAGCATTTT. It codes for CASSLGAGPQPQHF.

This chain links TRBV2 with TRBJ1-1; D gene uncertain. The V gene lost 1 base and the J gene lost 1 base, with 4 bases spanning the gap. This CDR3 spans 13 amino acids. Germline V lookup: CDR1 SNHLY, CDR2 FYNNEI. The CDR3: CASSEGWNTEAFF. CDR3 nucleotide sequence: TGTGCCAGCAGTGAAGGTTGGAACACTGAAGCTTTCTTT.

The chain combines TRBV28 with TRBJ2-3; a weak D match, TRBD1 (6 bases). Looked up from germline, CDR1 is MDHEN and CDR2 is SYDVKM. The V end lost 6 bases, the J end lost 6 bases, and 19 bases lay between the germline ends. The CDR3 runs 15 residues. CDR3 protein: CASRSTRQEHDTQYF. In nucleotides, the CDR3 is TGTGCCAGCAGATCTACTAGACAGGAGCACGATACGCAGTATTTT.

V usage is TRBV7-9 and J usage is TRBJ2-4; 8 nucleotides align to TRBD2. The CDR3 is made up of 16 amino acids. CDR1 is SEHNR and CDR2 is FQNEAQ in the germline V gene (reference sequence). V trimming: 5 bases; J trimming: 0 bases; junction bases outside the gene matches: 6. Here the CDR3 DNA reads TGTGCCAGCAGCCCCGGGGGGGGAATAGCCAAAAACATTCAGTACTTC. Translated: CASSPGGGIAKNIQYF.

The chain links TRBV20-1 to TRBJ2-5; D is uncertain. The CDR3 spans 12 residues. Germline CDR1 and CDR2: DFQATT and SNEGSKA (reference sequence). The ends were cut back, 2 bases at V and 7 bases at J, with 11 bases in the middle. DNA for the CDR3: TGCAGTGCTAGAAGAGATATGGGGACCCAGTACTTC. It codes for CSARRDMGTQYF.

The chain couples TRBV6-5 to TRBJ2-7, with TRBD2 matching over 9 bases. The CDR3 is 16 amino acids. Germline CDR1 MNHEY, CDR2 SVGAGI. The V and J ends lost 2 bases and 4 bases, in that order; junction bases with no gene match: 9. The CDR3 region has the DNA TGTGCCAGCAGTTACGGTTCTAACCTAGCGGGATACGAGCAGTACTTC. This gives the protein CASSYGSNLAGYEQYF.

This chain connects TRBV6-5 to TRBJ1-6; TRBD1 matches at 7 bases. The germline CDR1 and CDR2 sequences are MNHEY and SVGAGI. V was clipped by 4 bases and J by 5 bases; unmatched bases: 8. The CDR3 covers 16 residues. The CDR3 is CASSSPQGQNNSPLHF. Here the CDR3 DNA reads TGTGCCAGCAGTTCCCCCCAGGGACAGAATAATTCACCCCTCCACTTT.

The V call is TRBV14, the J call TRBJ2-7; 7 positions agree with TRBD2. This CDR3 has 15 residues. V was pared by 8 bases and J by 7 bases, with 17 bases of the junction left unmatched. Germline V lookup: CDR1 SGHDN, CDR2 FVKESK. The CDR3 protein is CASDPRGLGSNEQYF. The DNA for the CDR3 is TGTGCCAGCGACCCTCGAGGACTAGGGTCAAATGAGCAGTACTTC.

This rearrangement joins TRBV7-2 to TRBJ1-2, with unresolved D. This CDR3 has 15 residues. The ends were cut back, 0 bases at V and 8 bases at J, with 16 bases in the middle. Germline lookup yields CDR1 SGHTA and CDR2 FQGNSA. CDR3 sequence reads: CASSLASILPIGYTF. The CDR3 coding sequence is TGTGCCAGCAGCTTAGCAAGTATACTTCCTATCGGCTACACCTTC.

This rearrangement joins TRBV6-1 to TRBJ2-3; perhaps TRBD1 as D (6 bases). The V and J ends lost 1 base and 1 base respectively, with 15 bases between them. The germline V gene encodes CDR1 MNHNS and CDR2 SASEGT. CDR3 size: 17 residues. The CDR3 loop is CASSEEVAGVGTDTQYF. CDR3 sequence (DNA): TGTGCCAGCAGTGAAGAGGTTGCAGGGGTGGGCACAGATACGCAGTATTTT.

This clonotype was detected only a few times. This chain joins TRBV7-9 and TRBJ2-3; no clear D gene. Looked up from germline, CDR1 is SEHNR and CDR2 is FQNEAQ (reference sequence). This CDR3 is 14 amino acids long. V lost 3 bases and J 1 base, leaving 8 bases between the germline ends. The CDR3 spells CASSFFRGTDTQYF. DNA of the CDR3: TGTGCCAGCAGCTTCTTTAGGGGCACAGATACGCAGTATTTT.

The chain has TRBV28 and TRBJ2-3; 7 nucleotides agree with TRBD1. The germline CDR1 and CDR2 sequences are MDHEN and SYDVKM. This CDR3 is built from 12 residues. The J segment lost 9 bases and the V segment lost 2 bases, leaving 2 bases of the junction unmatched. CDR3 DNA: TGTGCCAGCAGTTTAGACAGGGTCACGCAGTATTTT. As protein: CASSLDRVTQYF.

This clonotype came up a few times. The chain carries TRBV7-2 and TRBJ1-2; D perhaps matches TRBD1 (5 bases). Trimming took 5 bases from V and 1 from J, leaving 11 bases between them. Looked up from germline, CDR1 is SGHTA and CDR2 is FQGNSA. This CDR3 region has 14 residues. CDR3 residues: CASSLGHRNYGYTF. In nucleotides, the CDR3 is TGTGCCAGCAGCCTCGGACATCGTAACTATGGCTACACCTTC.

The rearrangement joins TRBV4-1 to TRBJ2-5; TRBD2 matches at 9 bases. In germline, CDR1 is MGHRA, CDR2 YSYEKL. Germline trimming cut 2 bases from V and 11 bases from J; bases unmatched to any gene: 12. CDR3 length: 15 residues. In DNA form, the CDR3 reads TGCGCCAGCAGCCAAACTAGCGGGTCTGGCAATGAGCAGTACTTC. Its protein product is CASSQTSGSGNEQYF.

This clonotype was recorded only once. This chain links TRBV10-2 with TRBJ1-6; 10 bases are a match to TRBD1. Per germline, CDR1 WSHSY and CDR2 SAAADI. The CDR3 is 14 residues long. With 6 bases clipped from V and 7 bases from J, the junction kept 3 bases outside the gene matches. CDR3 sequence: CASRDRGENSPLHF. CDR3 DNA: TGCGCCAGCAGGGACAGGGGGGAAAATTCACCCCTCCACTTT.

This clonotype was observed a handful of times. CDR3 sequence reads: CASSLQGEQFF. The CDR3 nucleotides are TGTGCCAGCAGCTTACAGGGTGAGCAGTTCTTC. V gene TRBV13 combines with J gene TRBJ2-1; TRBD1 is a possible D gene (5 bases). This CDR3 contains 11 residues. V gave up 2 bases and J gave up 9 bases, with 5 bases separating them. Germline V gene data show CDR1 as PRHDT and CDR2 as FYEKMQ (reference sequence).

This chain links TRBV7-2 with TRBJ2-7, with 8 bases that match TRBD1. The germline V gene encodes CDR1 SGHTA and CDR2 FQGNSA. The CDR3 extends over 14 amino acids. J was trimmed by 11 bases and V by 5 bases; bases with no gene match: 14. The CDR3 spells CASSPIAVTTGEYF. The CDR3 DNA reads as TGTGCCAGCAGCCCCATAGCCGTTACGACAGGGGAGTACTTC.